This T cell receptor (beta chain) was sequenced for a study of T cell repertoires in cytomegalovirus infection. TCRdb re-called the reads through MiXCR, storing one row per CDR3 protein. The sample has 200,000 to 300,000 distinct CDR3 sequences, roughly 13% seen once. This clonotype appeared many times. Germline CDR1 is SGHVS and CDR2 is FQNEAQ. The CDR3 is 16 amino acids. Trimming took 4 bases from V and 3 from J; bases not matched to a gene: 5. This receptor was identified in a human donor in good health (CMV status not recorded). Some clones in this sample may be carry-over from other donors' samples. The chain has TRBV7-8 and TRBJ2-1, with TRBD2 identical over 11 bases. The source material was PBMCs. The DNA for the CDR3 is TGTGCCAGCAGCTCAACTAGCGGGAGTAGCTACAATGAGCAGTTCTTC. This codes for CASSSTSGSSYNEQFF. The whole variable domain, filled in from reference TRBV7-8 and TRBJ2-1, reads GAGVSQSPRYKVAKRGQDVALRCDPISGHVSLFWYQQALGQGPEFLTYFQNEAQLDKSGLPSDRFFAERPEGSVSTLKIQRTQQEDSAVYLCASSSTSGSSYNEQFFGPGTRLTVL.